The source of this TCR beta chain is a study of T cells after yellow fever vaccination. The germline gives CDR1 SGHRS, CDR2 YFSETQ. The CDR3 totals 15 residues. V dropped 0 bases and J dropped 7 bases, with 16 bases sitting between them. This clonotype was detected only a few times. Template-switching 5'RACE yielded the TCR cDNA; a universal primer site and UMIs were added in the process. Using its own MiXCR run on the 5' RACE reads, TCRdb lists one record per CDR3 protein. The sample contains fewer than 400,000 distinct CDR3 sequences, approximately 12% of which appear only once. The source is a man younger than 30 who received the YFV17D yellow fever vaccine. The rearrangement joins TRBV5-1 to TRBJ1-1; possibly TRBD1 for D (6 bases). Sample: CD4+ T cells sorted from PBMCs, taken 45 days after the yellow fever booster vaccination. CDR3 nucleotide sequence: TGCGCCAGCAGCTTGGCGGCAGGGGTGGTCGGTGAAGCTTTCTTT. Its protein product is CASSLAAGVVGEAFF.